The clone carrying this TCR beta chain has just one count. The antigen is not known. Germline CDR1 and CDR2: KGHSH and LQKENI. The ends were cut back, 6 bases at V and 7 bases at J, with 15 bases in the middle. This CDR3 has 14 amino acids. This table comes from immunoSEQ multiplex PCR, and its TCRdb copy is limited to in-frame clones, with some not included. The data show 180,000 or so clones, around nine tenths seen once. Pooling was applied to second doses at about 4 or about 12 weeks. This entry is derived from a study of T cell responses to AZD1222 COVID-19 vaccine. Findings of the study overall: Only five to seven AZD1222 recipients were seropositive at baseline. A reported finding is that nearly half of spike-specific TCRs target unmutated variant regions. Repertoires were obtained solely post-peak T cell response.

This clonotype originated in an adult who received the AZD1222 COVID-19 vaccine. The gene calls are TRBV18 and TRBJ1-4, with D perhaps matching TRBD1 (6 bases). Sample: peripheral blood, taken 28 days after the second AZD1222 dose. CDR3 region: CASSYRESGEKLFF. CDR3 nucleotide sequence: TGTGCCAGCTCCTACAGGGAGAGCGGTGAAAAACTGTTTTTT.